This passage covers 32 T cell receptor beta chains from one sample sequenced in a study of shared clonotypes between healthy human individuals (dated by TCRdb to the early 2020s). The library relied on the immunoSEQ multiplex PCR assay. Sourced from immuneACCESS, this table was stored by TCRdb with only in-frame sequences that have V and J called. A share of the clones is absent; for the studies checked, an unresolved V gene accounts for under half, and the remainder has no known explanation. The sample table records fewer than 1 million clones; 95% to 97% of these occur just once. Over 0.2% of the sample rests with the top ten. CD8 naive samples were obtained by positive selection for CCR7 among CD45RO-negative cells, yielding a CD45RA+CCR7+ population from which TemRA cells were excluded. The specimen sequenced was naive CD8+ T cells sorted from blood. Interpreted using the paper, the cell subset or site label stands for: CD45RA+CCR7+. These TCRs come from a man aged 25-45 years in good health.

The chain couples TRBV7-9 to TRBJ2-3; D call uncertain. Germline values: CDR1 SEHNR, CDR2 FQNEAQ (reference sequence). The CDR3 runs to 16 residues. V lost 1 base to trimming and J lost 2 bases, with 13 bases between them. CDR3 sequence: CASSLGVETYTDTQYF. CDR3 nucleotides: TGTGCCAGCAGCTTAGGTGTCGAGACCTACACAGATACGCAGTATTTT.

J is TRBJ2-7 and V is TRBV27; 7 bases are a match to TRBD2. Germline loops: CDR1 MNHEY, CDR2 SMNVEV (reference sequence). The CDR3 loop spans 14 amino acids. V trimming: 5 bases; J trimming: 5 bases; junction bases outside the gene matches: 9. The CDR3 coding sequence is TGTGCCAGCAGTCCCGCGGGAGTTATTCACGAGCAGTACTTC. This gives the protein CASSPAGVIHEQYF.

The rearrangement links TRBV7-9 to TRBJ1-5; 10 bases line up with TRBD1. V was pared by 4 bases and J by 2 bases, with 5 bases of the junction left unmatched. The CDR3 has 16 amino acids. The germline gives CDR1 SEHNR, CDR2 FQNEAQ (reference sequence). DNA of the CDR3: TGTGCCAGCAGCTATGACAGGGGGCGAGGCAATCAGCCCCAGCATTTT. Translated: CASSYDRGRGNQPQHF.

CDR3 DNA sequence: TGTGCCAGCATTAGGACTAGCGGCTACTACGAGCAGTACTTC. This translates into CASIRTSGYYEQYF. V is TRBV6-5 and J is TRBJ2-7; 10 nucleotides match TRBD2. The CDR3 sequence is 14 residues long. Germline trimming cut 7 bases from V and 3 bases from J; bases unmatched to any gene: 6. Germline CDR1 MNHEY, CDR2 SVGAGI.

V usage is TRBV5-1 and J usage is TRBJ2-2, with D possibly being TRBD1 (5 bases). V was clipped by 5 bases and J by 5 bases, with 16 bases between them. Germline values: CDR1 SGHRS, CDR2 YFSETQ. The CDR3 has 15 residues. The DNA for the CDR3 is TGCGCCAGCAGGCCTACGTGGGGCGCGACCGGGGAGCTGTTTTTT. It translates to CASRPTWGATGELFF.

The chain is built from TRBV10-2 and TRBJ2-3, with D hard to call. The CDR3 sequence is 14 residues long. Germline V CDR1 and CDR2: WSHSY, SAAADI. The ends were cut back, 3 bases at V and 4 bases at J, with 11 bases in the middle. CDR3 DNA: TGCGCCAGCAGTGACTATCCCCCCCCAGATACGCAGTATTTT. It encodes CASSDYPPPDTQYF.

This chain joins TRBV7-9 and TRBJ2-3; a weak D match, TRBD2 (5 bases). CDR1 is SEHNR and CDR2 is FQNEAQ in the germline V gene (reference sequence). CDR3 size: 15 residues. V was cut by 5 bases and J by 5 bases, with 17 bases left in between. CDR3 sequence: CASSPIGLGVDTQYF. CDR3 DNA: TGTGCCAGCAGCCCGATCGGTTTGGGAGTAGATACGCAGTATTTT.

This clone was seen only once. The J gene is TRBJ2-4, the V gene TRBV5-4, with a tentative D call TRBD1 (5 bases). This CDR3 contains 13 residues. CDR1 SGHNT and CDR2 YYREEE come from the germline V gene (reference sequence). Trimming took off 4 bases at V and 2 bases at J, with 7 bases between the two ends. CDR3 sequence: CASSRGSKNIQYF. CDR3 bases: TGTGCCAGCAGCAGGGGTTCCAAAAACATTCAGTACTTC.

The V and J genes are TRBV19 and TRBJ1-5; D gene ambiguous. Trimming pared 1 base from V and 7 bases from J, leaving 17 bases between. The CDR3 consists of 16 residues. Germline V gene data show CDR1 as LNHDA and CDR2 as SQIVND (reference sequence). The CDR3 reads CASSIGLQRREQPQHF. The DNA of the CDR3 is TGTGCCAGTAGTATAGGCCTACAGCGGCGCGAACAGCCCCAGCATTTT.

This chain connects TRBV10-1 to TRBJ2-1; 10 nucleotides align to TRBD2. This CDR3 is 15 amino acids long. Germline V gene data show CDR1 as WNHNN and CDR2 as SYGVQD (reference sequence). With 10 bases clipped from V and 0 bases from J, the junction kept 6 bases outside the gene matches. CDR3: CATQREGSSYNEQFF. For the CDR3, the DNA is TGCGCCACCCAGCGGGAGGGGAGCTCCTACAATGAGCAGTTCTTC.

This clone was seen a few times. CDR3 loop: CATSRDLDSDTEAFF. In DNA form, the CDR3 reads TGTGCCACCAGCAGAGATCTGGACAGCGACACTGAAGCTTTCTTT. The chain links TRBV15 to TRBJ1-1; the D gene is possibly TRBD1 (6 bases). V was cut by 0 bases and J by 3 bases, with 11 bases left in between. The CDR3 spans 15 residues. The germline V gene encodes CDR1 LNHNV and CDR2 YYDKDF (reference sequence).

The chain employs TRBV7-9 and TRBJ2-5; D is unresolved. CDR1 is SEHNR and CDR2 is FQNEAQ in the germline V gene (reference sequence). The CDR3 spans 11 residues. The V end was cut by 1 base, the J end by 6 bases, with 3 bases between. The CDR3 sequence: CASSLVQTQYF. Here the CDR3 DNA reads TGTGCCAGCAGCTTAGTACAGACCCAGTACTTC.

V usage is TRBV7-2 and J usage is TRBJ1-2, with 8 bases lining up with TRBD1. Germline-derived CDR1 and CDR2 are SGHTA and FQGNSA. CDR3 length: 15 residues. Germline trimming cut 5 bases from V and 8 bases from J; bases unmatched to any gene: 13. CDR3 sequence (DNA): TGTGCCAGCAGCCATACCACAGGGGGGTTACTCGGCTACACCTTC. It codes for CASSHTTGGLLGYTF.

The V call is TRBV29-1, the J call TRBJ1-1; maybe TRBD1 (5 bases). The CDR3 runs 12 residues. Trimming removed 4 bases from V and 7 bases from J, with 13 bases in between. Germline-derived CDR1 and CDR2 are SQVTM and ANQGSEA. DNA of the CDR3: TGCAGCGTTGTTGAGGGGATAGGTGAAGCTTTCTTT. This translates into CSVVEGIGEAFF.

This chain joins TRBV28 and TRBJ1-1; D not certain. V was clipped by 6 bases and J by 1 base, with 9 bases between them. This CDR3 has 13 residues. The germline gives CDR1 MDHEN, CDR2 SYDVKM. CDR3 bases: TGTGCCAGCAGCCGACTGAGGAACACTGAAGCTTTCTTT. The encoded protein is CASSRLRNTEAFF. Looking up the rest from reference TRBV28 and TRBJ1-1 gives the full variable domain: DVKVTQSSRYLVKRTGEKVFLECVQDMDHENMFWYRQDPGLGLRLIYFSYDVKMKEKGDIPEGYSVSREKKERFSLILESASTNQTSMYLCASSRLRNTEAFFGQGTRLTVV.

The rearrangement links TRBV7-3 to TRBJ1-1, with D possibly matching TRBD1 (6 bases). The ends were cut back, 3 bases at V and 4 bases at J, with 9 bases in the middle. Looked up from germline, CDR1 is SGHTA and CDR2 is FQGTGA. The CDR3 has 13 residues. Here the CDR3 DNA reads TGTGCCAGCAGCTTCTTACAGGGCACTGAAGCTTTCTTT. Residues: CASSFLQGTEAFF. The variable domain in full, completed from reference TRBV7-3 and TRBJ1-1, reads GAGVSQTPSNKVTEKGKYVELRCDPISGHTALYWYRQSLGQGPEFLIYFQGTGAADDSGLPNDRFFAVRPEGSVSTLKIQRTERGDSAVYLCASSFLQGTEAFFGQGTRLTVV.

The chain couples TRBV28 to TRBJ2-7; a possible D gene is TRBD1 (5 bases). Trimming left V 4 bases short and J 2 bases short, with 15 bases between. Germline lookup yields CDR1 MDHEN and CDR2 SYDVKM. This CDR3 spans 15 amino acids. This CDR3 reads CASSWAGSTAYEQYF. Here the CDR3 DNA reads TGTGCCAGCAGTTGGGCAGGGTCCACGGCCTACGAGCAGTACTTC. Drawing the rest from reference TRBV28 and TRBJ2-7, the complete variable domain is DVKVTQSSRYLVKRTGEKVFLECVQDMDHENMFWYRQDPGLGLRLIYFSYDVKMKEKGDIPEGYSVSREKKERFSLILESASTNQTSMYLCASSWAGSTAYEQYFGPGTRLTVT.

The CDR3 sequence is CASSQDDDTGELFF. In DNA form, the CDR3 reads TGCGCCAGCAGCCAAGATGACGACACCGGGGAGCTGTTTTTT. The V gene is TRBV4-3, the J gene TRBJ2-2, with D uncertain. The CDR3 is 14 residues long. V lost 0 bases to trimming and J lost 3 bases, with 5 bases between them. CDR1 and CDR2 (germline): LGHNA, YSLEER.

This chain joins TRBV15 and TRBJ2-2; either TRBD1 or TRBD2 may supply D (5 bases each). Germline-derived CDR1 and CDR2 are LNHNV and YYDKDF (reference sequence). Trimming left V 0 bases short and J 4 bases short, with 12 bases between. The CDR3 is 16 residues long. The CDR3 region has the DNA TGTGCCACCAGCAGAGATAAAGGGGAGATCACCGGGGAGCTGTTTTTT. It yields the protein CATSRDKGEITGELFF.

A single count supports this clone. DNA of the CDR3: TGTGCCAGCAGCCAAATAGCGGCAAATGAGCAGTTCTTC. Encoded protein: CASSQIAANEQFF. This sequence joins TRBV13 and TRBJ2-1; weak D call: TRBD2 (6 bases). This CDR3 has 13 residues. Trimming shortened V by 5 bases and J by 7 bases, and 12 bases separated the two germline ends. Looked up from germline, CDR1 is PRHDT and CDR2 is FYEKMQ (reference sequence). Looking up the rest from reference TRBV13 and TRBJ2-1 gives the full variable domain: AAGVIQSPRHLIKEKRETATLKCYPIPRHDTVYWYQQGPGQDPQFLISFYEKMQSDKGSIPDRFSAQQFSDYHSELNMSSLELGDSALYFCASSQIAANEQFFGPGTRLTVL.

The genes are TRBV27 and TRBJ2-3; 7 bases map to TRBD1. Germline trimming cut 5 bases from V and 2 bases from J; bases unmatched to any gene: 7. Germline loops: CDR1 MNHEY, CDR2 SMNVEV (reference sequence). The CDR3 has 15 amino acids. In DNA form, the CDR3 reads TGTGCCAGCAGTGGACAGGCGCCACCCACAGATACGCAGTATTTT. It specifies CASSGQAPPTDTQYF.

The chain couples TRBV27 to TRBJ2-3; 9 nucleotides align to TRBD2. The CDR3 has 16 residues. CDR1 and CDR2 (germline): MNHEY, SMNVEV (reference sequence). With V trimmed by 2 bases and J by 5 bases, 8 bases remained unmatched. The CDR3 is CASSLVGGRGEDTQYF. CDR3 sequence (DNA): TGTGCCAGCAGTTTAGTTGGCGGGAGGGGTGAAGATACGCAGTATTTT.

The V call is TRBV18, the J call TRBJ2-1; TRBD2 matches 14 bases. The CDR3 is 19 amino acids. The trim removed 4 bases at V and 2 bases at J, leaving 10 bases unmatched. CDR1 and CDR2 from the germline V gene are KGHSH and LQKENI. Written as DNA, the CDR3 is TGTGCCAGCTCACGCCGGACTAGCGGGAGGTTGGGAACCTACAATGAGCAGTTCTTC. Residues: CASSRRTSGRLGTYNEQFF.

V gene TRBV10-3 combines with J gene TRBJ2-1; 11 bases are shared with TRBD2. Germline assignment: CDR1 ENHRY and CDR2 SYGVKD. CDR3 length equals 17 residues. Trimming took 9 bases from V and 0 from J; bases not matched to a gene: 10. CDR3 coding DNA: TGTGCCATTGGACTAGCGGGTCCAACGAGCTCCTACAATGAGCAGTTCTTC. This translates into CAIGLAGPTSSYNEQFF.

V and J are TRBV28 and TRBJ2-1; 7 bases match TRBD2. The germline CDR1 and CDR2 sequences are MDHEN and SYDVKM. V gave up 5 bases and J gave up 9 bases; unmatched junction bases: 13. The CDR3 runs to 15 residues. CDR3 sequence: CASSGGVIDSTEQFF. In nucleotides, the CDR3 is TGTGCCAGCAGTGGGGGGGTCATAGATTCAACTGAGCAGTTCTTC.

This clone was seen only once. V usage is TRBV29-1 and J usage is TRBJ2-1; 7 bases fit TRBD2. CDR1 SQVTM and CDR2 ANQGSEA come from the germline V gene. Trimming removed 1 base from V and 0 bases from J; junction bases left unmatched: 9. CDR3 length: 17 residues. Written as DNA, the CDR3 is TGCAGCGTTGAAGGGGGGGAGGGTTTGAGCTCCTACAATGAGCAGTTCTTC. Protein: CSVEGGEGLSSYNEQFF.

The chain is built from TRBV28 and TRBJ1-2; D gene unclear. V was clipped by 11 bases and J by 2 bases, with 15 bases between them. Germline loops: CDR1 MDHEN, CDR2 SYDVKM. The length of the CDR3 is 13 residues. The CDR3 loop reads CAGAPSDNYGYTF. As DNA, the CDR3 is TGTGCCGGAGCCCCGAGTGACAACTATGGCTACACCTTC.

The J gene is TRBJ1-1, the V gene TRBV6-4, with D unresolved. V was shortened by 5 bases and J by 3 bases, with 13 bases between the two germline ends. The germline CDR1 and CDR2 sequences are MRHNA and SNTAGT. The CDR3 is made up of 14 amino acids. The CDR3 loop reads CASSFGPGDTEAFF. The DNA for the CDR3 is TGTGCCAGCAGTTTTGGGCCCGGGGACACTGAAGCTTTCTTT.

The rearrangement joins TRBV4-3 to TRBJ2-7; a possible D gene is TRBD2 (5 bases). The length of the CDR3 is 16 residues. Germline-derived CDR1 and CDR2 are LGHNA and YSLEER. V lost 0 bases, J lost 1 base, and 13 bases lay in between. The DNA for the CDR3 is TGCGCCAGCAGCCAAGAAAGGTGGGGAGTGTCCTACGAGCAGTACTTC. Its protein product is CASSQERWGVSYEQYF.

The CDR3 sequence is CASSLGLAGRNEQFF. In DNA, the CDR3 is TGTGCCAGCAGCTTAGGACTAGCGGGACGGAATGAGCAGTTCTTC. The chain couples TRBV7-3 to TRBJ2-1, with 12 bases aligning to TRBD2. The trim removed 2 bases at V and 7 bases at J, leaving 3 bases unmatched. Germline-derived CDR1 and CDR2 are SGHTA and FQGTGA. The CDR3 extends over 15 amino acids. Filled out from reference TRBV7-3 and TRBJ2-1, the complete variable domain reads GAGVSQTPSNKVTEKGKYVELRCDPISGHTALYWYRQSLGQGPEFLIYFQGTGAADDSGLPNDRFFAVRPEGSVSTLKIQRTERGDSAVYLCASSLGLAGRNEQFFGPGTRLTVL.

This rearrangement joins TRBV7-9 to TRBJ2-3; weak D call: TRBD2 (6 bases). The CDR3 totals 15 residues. V was trimmed by 5 bases and J by 2 bases, leaving 14 bases between them. The germline V gene encodes CDR1 SEHNR and CDR2 FQNEAQ (reference sequence). This CDR3 reads CASSKSGLITDTQYF. CDR3 sequence (DNA): TGTGCCAGCAGCAAGTCGGGACTCATCACAGATACGCAGTATTTT.

The chain employs TRBV7-2 and TRBJ1-3; D is undetermined. Deletions cut 6 bases from V and 0 bases from J, with 6 bases between. The CDR3 is 13 amino acids. CDR1 is SGHTA, CDR2 FQGNSA, per germline. CDR3 bases: TGTGCCAGCAGTCAGTACTCTGGAAACACCATATATTTT. It codes for CASSQYSGNTIYF. Combining the CDR3 with reference TRBV7-2 and TRBJ1-3 gives the whole variable domain GAGVSQSPSNKVTEKGKDVELRCDPISGHTALYWYRQSLGQGLEFLIYFQGNSAPDKSGLPSDRFSAERTGGSVSTLTIQRTQQEDSAVYLCASSQYSGNTIYFGEGSWLTVV.